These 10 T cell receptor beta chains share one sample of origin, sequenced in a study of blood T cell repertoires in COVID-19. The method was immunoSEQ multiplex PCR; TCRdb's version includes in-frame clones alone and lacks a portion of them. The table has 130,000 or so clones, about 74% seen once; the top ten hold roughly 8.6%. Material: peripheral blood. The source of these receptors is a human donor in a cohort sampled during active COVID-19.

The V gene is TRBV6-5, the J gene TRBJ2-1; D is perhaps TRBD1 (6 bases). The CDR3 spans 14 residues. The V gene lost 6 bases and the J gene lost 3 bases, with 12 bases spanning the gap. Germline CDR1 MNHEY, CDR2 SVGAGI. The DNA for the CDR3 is TGTGCCAGCAGCCCCCGGGACAACTACAATGAGCAGTTCTTC. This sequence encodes CASSPRDNYNEQFF.

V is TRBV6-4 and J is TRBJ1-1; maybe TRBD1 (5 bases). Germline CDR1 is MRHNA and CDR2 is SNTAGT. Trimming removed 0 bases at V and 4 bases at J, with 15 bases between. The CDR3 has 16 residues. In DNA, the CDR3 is TGTGCCAGCAGTGACTCCTATCTTGGGGCAGCCACTGAAGCTTTCTTT. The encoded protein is CASSDSYLGAATEAFF.

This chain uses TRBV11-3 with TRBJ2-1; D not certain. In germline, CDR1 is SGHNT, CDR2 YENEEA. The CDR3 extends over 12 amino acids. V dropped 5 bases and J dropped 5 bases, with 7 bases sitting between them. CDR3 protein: CASSRVDNEQFF. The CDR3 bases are TGTGCCAGCAGCCGAGTTGACAATGAGCAGTTCTTC.

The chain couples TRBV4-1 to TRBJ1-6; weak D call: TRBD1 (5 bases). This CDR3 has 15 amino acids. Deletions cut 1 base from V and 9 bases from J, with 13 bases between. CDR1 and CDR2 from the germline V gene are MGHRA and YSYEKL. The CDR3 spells CASSQVGGETSPLHF. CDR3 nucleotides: TGCGCCAGCAGCCAAGTAGGAGGGGAGACTTCACCCCTCCACTTT.

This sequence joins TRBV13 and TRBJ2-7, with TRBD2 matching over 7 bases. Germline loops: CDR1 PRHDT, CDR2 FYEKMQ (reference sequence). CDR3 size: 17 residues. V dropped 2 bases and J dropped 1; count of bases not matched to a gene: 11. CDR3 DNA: TGTGCCAGCAGCTTAAGGTTAGGGGCGGGAGCGTCCTACGAGCAGTACTTC. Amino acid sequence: CASSLRLGAGASYEQYF. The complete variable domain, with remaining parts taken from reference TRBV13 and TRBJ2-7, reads AAGVIQSPRHLIKEKRETATLKCYPIPRHDTVYWYQQGPGQDPQFLISFYEKMQSDKGSIPDRFSAQQFSDYHSELNMSSLELGDSALYFCASSLRLGAGASYEQYFGPGTRLTVT.

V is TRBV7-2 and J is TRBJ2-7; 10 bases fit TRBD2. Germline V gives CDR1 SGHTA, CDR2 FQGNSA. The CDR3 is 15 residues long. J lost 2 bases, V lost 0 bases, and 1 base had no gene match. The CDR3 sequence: CASSLALAGTYEQYF. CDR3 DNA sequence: TGTGCCAGCAGCTTAGCACTAGCGGGAACCTACGAGCAGTACTTC. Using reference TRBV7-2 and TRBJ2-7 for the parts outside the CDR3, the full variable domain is GAGVSQSPSNKVTEKGKDVELRCDPISGHTALYWYRQSLGQGLEFLIYFQGNSAPDKSGLPSDRFSAERTGGSVSTLTIQRTQQEDSAVYLCASSLALAGTYEQYFGPGTRLTVT.

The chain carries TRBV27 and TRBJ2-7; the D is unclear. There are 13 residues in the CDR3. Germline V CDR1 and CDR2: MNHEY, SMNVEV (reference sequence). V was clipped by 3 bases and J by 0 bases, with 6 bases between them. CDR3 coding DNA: TGTGCCAGCAGTTTCCTCAGCTCCTACGAGCAGTACTTC. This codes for CASSFLSSYEQYF.

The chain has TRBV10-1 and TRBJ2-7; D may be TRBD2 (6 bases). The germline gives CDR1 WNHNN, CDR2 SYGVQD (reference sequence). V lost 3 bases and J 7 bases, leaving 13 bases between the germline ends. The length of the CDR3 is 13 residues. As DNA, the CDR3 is TGCGCCAGCAGTGAAGCGGGCCTCGGGGAGCAGTACTTC. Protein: CASSEAGLGEQYF.

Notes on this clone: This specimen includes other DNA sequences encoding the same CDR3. The CDR3 bases are TGTGCCAGCGGGCAGTTGAACACTGAAGCTTTCTTT. Translating gives CASGQLNTEAFF. The chain joins TRBV2 to TRBJ1-1; D is unclear. Germline values: CDR1 SNHLY, CDR2 FYNNEI. The CDR3 is 12 residues long. V lost 8 bases and J 0 bases, leaving 7 bases between the germline ends.

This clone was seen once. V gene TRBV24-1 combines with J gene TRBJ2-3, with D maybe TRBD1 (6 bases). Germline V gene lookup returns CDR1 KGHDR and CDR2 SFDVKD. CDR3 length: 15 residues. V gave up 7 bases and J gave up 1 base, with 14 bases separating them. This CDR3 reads CATSRQALGTDTQYF. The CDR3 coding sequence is TGTGCCACCAGCCGACAGGCCCTTGGCACAGATACGCAGTATTTT.